This TCR beta chain was sequenced for a study of blood T cells in healthy people across ages. There are 15 residues in the CDR3. Germline V gives CDR1 SEHNR, CDR2 FQNEAQ (reference sequence). Then a second PCR, running roughly 7 to 11 cycles, was carried out with a sample-barcoded 5' primer and a J-beta primer mix. TCRdb reanalysed the 5' RACE reads using MiXCR and keeps one entry per CDR3 protein. The sample gives around 900,000 distinct CDR3 sequences, under 35% of which show up once; roughly 17% is in the top ten. The count of this clonotype is one. A much larger clone differs from this one at a single base, so this may be a read error.

The sample consisted of blood. This TCR was recovered from an elderly woman in good health. J is TRBJ1-6 and V is TRBV7-9, with D possibly being TRBD1 (6 bases). CDR3 amino acids: CAGSFDTQGNSPLHF. CDR3 DNA sequence: TGTGCCGGCAGCTTTGACACCCAGGGGAATTCACCCCTCCACTTT.